Listed below are T cell receptor beta chains from one sample, sequenced in a study of blood T cell repertoires in COVID-19. Assay used: immunoSEQ multiplex PCR; TCRdb lists only in-frame clones, some missing. In the table there are 310,000 or so clones, about 87% of which are singletons. The sample comprised peripheral blood. These TCRs come from a man aged 25 to 45 with COVID-19, enrolled during active disease. Each CDR3 is given with its conserved first and last residue. A D gene is named only where the DNA matches it firmly. Rows may omit the clone size; those that give it use once, few, many or a size class.

TRBJ1-1 | . | . | TRBV7-2 | CASNRRRNTEAFF | TGTGCCAGCAACCGTCGTAGGAACACTGAAGCTTTCTTT
TRBJ1-4 | . | . | TRBV19 | CASSIDPSSEANEKLFF | TGTGCCAGTAGTATAGATCCTTCATCTGAGGCTAATGAAAAACTGTTTTTT
TRBJ1-6 | . | . | TRBV30 | CACSSDRLGDSPLHF | TGTGCCTGTTCCTCGGACCGCCTCGGGGATTCACCCCTCCACTTT
TRBJ2-5 | TRBD1 | . | TRBV9 | CASSLRTGQLGTQYF | TGTGCCAGCAGCCTAAGGACAGGACAATTAGGGACCCAGTACTTC
TRBJ1-2 | . | . | TRBV6-5 | CASRSQGYGYTF | TGTGCCAGCAGGAGTCAGGGCTATGGCTACACCTTC
TRBJ2-5 | TRBD1 | . | TRBV2 | CASTKTGEKETQYF | TGTGCCAGCACCAAGACAGGGGAAAAAGAGACCCAGTACTTC
TRBJ2-5 | . | . | TRBV7-2 | CASRPRGGRETQYF | TGTGCCAGCAGACCAAGGGGGGGCCGAGAGACCCAGTACTTC
TRBJ2-3 | . | once | TRBV6-5 | CASSYSYTSTDTQYF | TGTGCCAGCAGTTACTCGTACACCTCCACAGATACGCAGTATTTT
TRBJ2-2 | . | . | TRBV28 | CASSLFGQLNTGELFF | TGTGCCAGCAGTTTATTCGGACAGCTGAACACCGGGGAGCTGTTTTTT
TRBJ2-1 | . | . | TRBV6-4 | CASSDSEGGGNEQFF | TGTGCCAGCAGTGACTCGGAGGGAGGAGGCAATGAGCAGTTCTTC
TRBJ2-1 | . | once | TRBV4-3 | CASSHGQDGGPYNEQFF | TGCGCCAGCAGCCATGGTCAGGACGGGGGGCCTTACAATGAGCAGTTCTTC
TRBJ2-2 | TRBD2 | . | TRBV7-2 | CASSMSGGDLTGELFF | TGTGCCAGCAGCATGAGCGGGGGGGACCTCACCGGGGAGCTGTTTTTT
TRBJ1-6 | . | . | TRBV11-2 | CASNRQSSYNSPLHF | TGTGCCAGCAACAGACAGAGCTCCTATAATTCACCCCTCCACTTT
TRBJ1-2 | . | once | TRBV29-1 | CSVKGGGSYGYTF | TGCAGCGTCAAGGGAGGGGGATCCTATGGCTACACCTTC
TRBJ1-6 | . | . | TRBV12-3/TRBV12-4 | CASSLGLGSPLHF | TGTGCCAGCAGCCTAGGTTTAGGTTCACCCCTCCACTTT
TRBJ1-6 | . | . | TRBV11-2 | CASSPRQDSPLHF | TGTGCCAGCAGCCCCCGACAAGATTCACCCCTCCACTTT
TRBJ1-4 | . | . | TRBV12-3/TRBV12-4 | CASNIRLEKLFF | TGTGCCAGCAACATCAGGTTGGAAAAACTGTTTTTT
TRBJ2-7 | . | . | TRBV5-1 | CASSSTPNIYEQYF | TGCGCCAGCAGCTCAACGCCGAACATCTACGAGCAGTACTTC
TRBJ2-7 | . | . | TRBV14 | CASSQARRVSSYEQYF | TGTGCCAGCAGCCAGGCAAGACGGGTAAGCTCCTACGAGCAGTACTTC
TRBJ2-1 | TRBD2 | . | TRBV9 | CASSVGAGLYNEQFF | TGTGCCAGCAGCGTAGGAGCGGGGTTATACAATGAGCAGTTCTTC
TRBJ2-1 | TRBD2 | . | TRBV10-3 | CAISQGLAGVNEQFF | TGTGCCATCAGTCAAGGACTAGCGGGAGTGAATGAGCAGTTCTTC
TRBJ2-5 | . | . | TRBV5-6 | CASSLNTGWTETQYF | TGTGCCAGCAGCTTGAATACAGGGTGGACGGAGACCCAGTACTTC
TRBJ1-6 | . | . | TRBV29-1 | CSVGEIDSPLHF | TGCAGCGTTGGGGAGATCGATTCACCCCTCCACTTT
TRBJ1-2 | TRBD1 | . | TRBV3-1/TRBV3-2 | CASSNGLTTGGYGYTF | TGTGCCAGCAGCAACGGACTAACGACAGGGGGCTATGGCTACACCTTC
TRBJ1-2 | . | . | TRBV27 | CASSLSAGLGGYTF | TGTGCCAGCAGTTTATCGGCAGGGCTGGGCGGCTACACCTTC
TRBJ1-5 | . | . | TRBV6-5 | CASSYTQNQPQHF | TGTGCCAGCAGTTATACCCAGAATCAGCCCCAGCATTTT
TRBJ2-7 | . | . | TRBV11-1 | CASSLTPISYEQYF | TGTGCCAGCAGCTTAACTCCCATATCCTACGAGCAGTACTTC
TRBJ2-4 | TRBD2 | . | TRBV11-1 | CASSRKAGVAKNIQYF | TGTGCCAGCAGTCGGAAGGCGGGGGTGGCCAAAAACATTCAGTACTTC
TRBJ2-3 | TRBD2 | once | TRBV11-2 | CASSQSSGSFMDTQYF | TGTGCCAGCAGCCAGTCTAGCGGGAGTTTCATGGATACGCAGTATTTT
TRBJ2-7 | . | . | TRBV6-5 | CASTLHVGSSYEQYF | TGTGCCAGCACTCTCCATGTAGGGAGCTCCTACGAGCAGTACTTC
TRBJ1-1 | . | . | TRBV11-3 | CASSLGYRMNTEAFF | TGTGCCAGCAGCTTAGGGTACAGGATGAACACTGAAGCTTTCTTT
TRBJ1-2 | TRBD1 | . | TRBV19 | CASAYDRGPGGYTF | TGTGCCAGCGCCTATGACAGGGGGCCTGGGGGCTACACCTTC
TRBJ1-2 | TRBD1 | . | TRBV19 | CASSDPDRVKGYTF | TGTGCCAGTAGTGATCCGGACAGGGTCAAAGGCTACACCTTC
TRBJ2-5 | . | . | TRBV6-2/TRBV6-3 | CASSYSSETQYF | TGTGCCAGCAGTTACTCTTCTGAGACCCAGTACTTC
TRBJ1-6 | . | . | TRBV5-4 | CASSFGGSPSYNSPLHF | TGTGCCAGCAGCTTCGGAGGGTCGCCGTCCTATAATTCACCCCTCCACTTT
TRBJ2-7 | . | . | TRBV18 | CASSPEVYEQYF | TGTGCCAGCTCACCGGAGGTCTACGAGCAGTACTTC
TRBJ2-5 | . | . | TRBV21-1 | CASPGRGETQYF | TGTGCCAGCCCTGGGAGGGGGGAGACCCAGTACTTC
TRBJ2-2 | TRBD1 | . | TRBV5-1 | CASSAGTGSLLNTGELFF | TGCGCCAGCAGCGCCGGGACAGGGTCCCTTCTGAACACCGGGGAGCTGTTTTTT
TRBJ1-1 | TRBD1 | . | TRBV2 | CASRDRGKNTEAFF | TGTGCCAGCCGGGACAGGGGAAAAAACACTGAAGCTTTCTTT
TRBJ2-3 | . | . | TRBV6-6 | CASRQAGDTQYF | TGTGCCAGCAGACAGGCCGGAGATACGCAGTATTTT
TRBJ2-3 | TRBD2 | . | TRBV6-5 | CASSLLPGLATDTQYF | TGTGCCAGCAGTTTACTCCCGGGACTAGCAACAGATACGCAGTATTTT
TRBJ2-1 | TRBD2 | . | TRBV5-6 | CASILDRGSIRSYNEQFF | TGTGCCAGCATACTCGACCGCGGGAGTATAAGGTCCTACAATGAGCAGTTCTTC
TRBJ2-1 | TRBD2 | . | TRBV27 | CASSSKALLAGGPNEQFF | TGTGCCAGCAGTTCCAAAGCGCTACTAGCGGGAGGTCCCAATGAGCAGTTCTTC
TRBJ2-7 | . | . | TRBV18 | CASSPRQTYEQYF | TGTGCCAGCTCTCCCCGACAGACCTACGAGCAGTACTTC
TRBJ1-1 | . | . | TRBV7-2 | CASSLPRSSGNTEAFF | TGTGCCAGCAGCTTACCCCGAAGCTCGGGGAACACTGAAGCTTTCTTT
TRBJ1-1 | . | . | TRBV4-1 | CASSHLEGRVNTEAFF | TGCGCCAGCAGCCACCTAGAGGGTAGGGTGAACACTGAAGCTTTCTTT
TRBJ2-4 | . | . | TRBV5-4 | CASSLQATKNIQYF | TGTGCCAGCAGTCTTCAGGCAACCAAAAACATTCAGTACTTC
TRBJ1-1 | . | few | TRBV19 | CASSMKSVNTEAFF | TGTGCCAGTAGTATGAAATCGGTCAACACTGAAGCTTTCTTT
TRBJ2-1 | . | . | TRBV6-2/TRBV6-3 | CASSHPDFQTYNEQFF | TGTGCCAGCAGTCATCCAGACTTCCAAACCTACAATGAGCAGTTCTTC
TRBJ1-1 | . | . | TRBV27 | CASSLTGTEAFF | TGTGCCAGCAGTCTTACAGGCACTGAAGCTTTCTTT
TRBJ2-1 | TRBD2 | many | TRBV6-2/TRBV6-3 | CASSPGLDYNEQFF | TGTGCCAGCAGCCCAGGACTAGACTACAATGAGCAGTTCTTC